Listed below are T cell receptor beta chains from one sample, sequenced in a study of T cells after posttransplantation cyclophosphamide. Using immunoSEQ multiplex PCR, the repertoire was profiled, and TCRdb retains in-frame clones only, with some absent. Of thousands of clones listed, around 84% are singletons. This specimen consisted of PBMCs, obtained after allogeneic stem cell transplant with posttransplant cyclophosphamide. The receptors come from a female patient aged 45-65 years who received an allogeneic stem cell transplant from a related donor, was CMV-positive, and had no GVHD. Some T cells may have come from the graft donor. CDR3s include the opening cysteine and the closing phenylalanine or tryptophan. The D gene is left open where the match is weak. Only some rows state a clone size, as once, few, many or a class for expanded clones.

>TRBV7-3|TRBJ2-1|-|-
CASSIYGQNNEQFF
TGTGCCAGCAGCATATATGGACAGAACAATGAGCAGTTCTTC
>TRBV2|TRBJ1-2|-|-
CAGRGGEWGYTF
TGTGCCGGCCGAGGAGGGGAATGGGGCTACACCTTC
>TRBV27|TRBJ2-7|-|TRBD2
CASRGTSGSIYEQYF
TGTGCCAGCAGGGGGACTAGCGGGAGTATATACGAGCAGTACTTC
>TRBV7-6|TRBJ2-1|-|-
CASSFGGPRGPDNEQFF
TGTGCCAGCAGCTTTGGGGGCCCTCGCGGGCCCGACAATGAGCAGTTCTTC
>TRBV5-4|TRBJ2-1|-|TRBD1
CASSIGQGTYNEQFF
TGTGCCAGCAGCATAGGACAGGGGACCTACAATGAGCAGTTCTTC
>TRBV2|TRBJ2-1|-|TRBD2
CASEAGGKLEQFF
TGTGCCAGCGAAGCGGGGGGGAAGCTTGAGCAGTTCTTC
>TRBV5-1|TRBJ1-4|-|-
CASSLEQGEKLFF
TGCGCCAGCAGCTTGGAGCAGGGAGAAAAACTGTTTTTT
>TRBV5-4|TRBJ2-5|large|TRBD1
CASSLPGQGALQETQYF
TGTGCCAGCAGCTTACCGGGACAGGGGGCCCTGCAAGAGACCCAGTACTTC
>TRBV7-9|TRBJ1-1|-|-
CARRVPTEAFF
TGTGCCAGGCGCGTACCCACTGAAGCTTTCTTT
>TRBV19|TRBJ2-1|-|-
CASSYSSYNEQFF
TGTGCCAGTAGTTATAGCTCCTACAATGAGCAGTTCTTC
>TRBV10-3|TRBJ2-7|-|TRBD1
CAISSTGTGALEQYF
TGTGCCATCAGTAGTACCGGGACAGGGGCCCTCGAGCAGTACTTC
>TRBV5-4|TRBJ1-2|few|-
CASSLGAGGLSDEGYTF
TGTGCCAGCAGCTTGGGCGCGGGGGGACTCTCCGACGAGGGCTACACCTTC
>TRBV9|TRBJ1-1|-|-
CASSVVWTTEAFF
TGTGCCAGCAGCGTAGTTTGGACTACTGAAGCTTTCTTT
>TRBV18|TRBJ1-4|-|-
CASSPPGGFNEKLFF
TGTGCCAGCTCACCACCTGGCGGATTTAATGAAAAACTGTTTTTT
>TRBV5-4|TRBJ1-4|-|-
CASSPGRGGEKLFF
TGTGCCAGCAGCCCGGGACGGGGGGGGGAAAAACTGTTTTTT
>TRBV21-1|TRBJ1-1|-|-
CASSKVPGQSETFVNTEAFF
TGTGCCAGCAGCAAAGTCCCCGGACAGTCCGAGACCTTTGTCAACACTGAAGCTTTCTTT
>TRBV2|TRBJ2-1|-|TRBD2
CASSEGAGGRGEQFF
TGTGCCAGCAGTGAAGGGGCGGGAGGAAGGGGTGAGCAGTTCTTC
>TRBV19|TRBJ2-7|-|-
CASSINPGVADPYEQYF
TGTGCCAGTAGTATAAACCCCGGGGTAGCGGATCCCTACGAGCAGTACTTC
>TRBV21-1|TRBJ1-1|once|-
CASSKDREPQGDTEAFF
TGTGCCAGCAGCAAAGACCGCGAACCGCAGGGTGACACCGAAGCTTTCTTT
>TRBV19|TRBJ2-7|-|TRBD2
CASSIGLFGTTSYEQYF
TGTGCCAGTAGTATAGGTTTGTTCGGGACTACCTCCTACGAGCAGTACTTC
>TRBV7-9|TRBJ2-7|-|-
CASSTGDEQYF
TGTGCCAGCAGTACCGGGGACGAGCAGTACTTC
>TRBV25-1|TRBJ2-2|few|TRBD2
CASSSPSGRRELFF
TGTGCCAGCAGCTCCCCAAGCGGGAGGCGGGAGCTGTTTTTT
>TRBV4-2|TRBJ2-5|few|-
CASSQGARGDQETQYF
TGTGCCAGCAGCCAAGGAGCGCGGGGTGACCAAGAGACCCAGTACTTC
>TRBV12-5|TRBJ1-4|-|-
CASGLVAATNEKLFF
TGTGCTAGTGGTTTGGTAGCTGCAACTAATGAAAAACTGTTTTTT
>TRBV5-1|TRBJ2-1|once|TRBD2
CASSLAAGVGNEQFF
TGCGCCAGCAGCTTGGCTGCGGGGGTAGGCAATGAGCAGTTCTTC
>TRBV19|TRBJ2-1|-|TRBD2
CASSIGVDGTSNEQFF
TGTGCCAGTAGTATAGGAGTTGACGGGACTAGCAATGAGCAGTTCTTC
>TRBV2|TRBJ1-6|-|-
CASRPGRGSGSPLHF
TGTGCCAGCAGACCGGGGCGGGGGTCGGGATCACCCCTCCACTTT
>TRBV5-6|TRBJ2-3|-|-
CASSPGLARGTDTQYF
TGTGCCAGCAGCCCGGGGCTAGCGAGGGGCACAGATACGCAGTATTTT
>TRBV4-1|TRBJ2-6|-|TRBD2
CASSHSGSSAVPGANVLTF
TGCGCCAGCAGCCACAGCGGGAGTTCCGCGGTCCCTGGGGCCAACGTCCTGACTTTC
>TRBV9|TRBJ2-3|once|TRBD2
CASSPRRLAGTDTQYF
TGTGCCAGCAGCCCCAGGAGACTAGCGGGCACAGATACGCAGTATTTT
>TRBV5-1|TRBJ1-3|few|-
CASSLGEDSGNTIYF
TGCGCCAGCAGCTTGGGGGAGGATTCTGGAAACACCATATATTTT
>TRBV5-1|TRBJ1-6|-|TRBD1
CASSSDRGDLRSPLHF
TGCGCCAGCAGCTCCGACAGGGGAGATCTCAGGTCACCCCTCCACTTT
>TRBV28|TRBJ1-5|-|-
CASSPHSSNQPQHF
TGTGCCAGCAGTCCACATTCTAGCAATCAGCCCCAGCATTTT
>TRBV19|TRBJ2-1|-|TRBD1
CASSIVGTGGKEQFF
TGTGCCAGTAGTATAGTGGGGACAGGGGGCAAGGAGCAGTTCTTC
>TRBV7-9|TRBJ1-3|-|-
CASRSAGRLSGNTIYF
TGTGCCAGCAGGAGTGCCGGGAGGCTCTCTGGAAACACCATATATTTT
>TRBV11-2|TRBJ2-7|-|TRBD2
CASSLDSGGLISSYEQYF
TGTGCCAGCAGCTTAGACAGCGGGGGCCTCATTAGCTCCTACGAGCAGTACTTC
>TRBV19|TRBJ1-5|-|TRBD1
CASSLGQAHSNQPQHF
TGTGCCAGTAGCCTAGGACAGGCCCATAGCAATCAGCCCCAGCATTTT
>TRBV6-5|TRBJ2-7|once|TRBD2
CASTSGRDYEQYF
TGTGCCAGCACTAGCGGGAGGGACTACGAGCAGTACTTC
>TRBV2|TRBJ2-5|once|TRBD2
CASRKLANYETQYF
TGTGCCAGCAGGAAACTAGCGAATTATGAGACCCAGTACTTC
>TRBV28|TRBJ1-2|few|-
CASSYGQSSYGYTF
TGTGCCAGCAGTTACGGACAGTCGTCCTATGGCTACACCTTC
>TRBV4-1|TRBJ2-3|few|-
CASSLQLTPEDTQYF
TGCGCCAGCAGCCTACAACTGACACCTGAGGATACGCAGTATTTT
>TRBV18|TRBJ1-1|-|TRBD1
CASSRKTQGATEAFF
TGTGCCAGCTCACGCAAAACACAGGGGGCAACTGAAGCTTTCTTT
>TRBV6-1|TRBJ1-4|-|-
CASSATQGIEKLFF
TGTGCCAGCAGTGCAACACAGGGAATTGAAAAACTGTTTTTT
>TRBV6-1|TRBJ1-2|-|-
CASSIDRNYGYTF
TGTGCCAGCAGTATTGACAGGAACTATGGCTACACCTTC
>TRBV11-3|TRBJ2-7|few|-
CASSLDGENSYEQYF
TGTGCCAGCAGCTTAGACGGGGAAAACTCCTACGAGCAGTACTTC
>TRBV2|TRBJ1-4|-|TRBD1
CASSGQGSEKLFF
TGTGCCAGCAGTGGACAGGGGAGCGAAAAACTGTTTTTT
>TRBV19|TRBJ2-2|-|-
CASSMSGGVMGELFF
TGTGCCAGTAGTATGTCCGGGGGAGTAATGGGGGAGCTGTTTTTT
>TRBV5-4|TRBJ2-1|-|TRBD1
CASSPGQGRNEQFF
TGTGCCAGCAGCCCGGGACAGGGGCGCAATGAGCAGTTCTTC
>TRBV2|TRBJ2-3|-|-
CASSLRTDTQYF
TGTGCCAGCAGTCTCCGCACAGATACGCAGTATTTT
>TRBV7-9|TRBJ2-1|-|TRBD2
CASSLVSGQRDYNEQFF
TGTGCCAGCAGCTTAGTGTCGGGCCAGCGGGATTACAATGAGCAGTTCTTC
>TRBV6-1|TRBJ1-1|once|-
CASSSGVMNTEAFF
TGTGCCAGCAGCTCAGGGGTAATGAACACTGAAGCTTTCTTT
>TRBV30|TRBJ1-5|-|-
CAWSGGGAGQPQHF
TGTGCCTGGAGCGGCGGGGGGGCAGGGCAGCCCCAGCATTTT
>TRBV10-1|TRBJ2-7|-|-
CASSDSGEQYF
TGCGCCAGCAGTGATAGCGGCGAGCAGTACTTC
>TRBV6-5|TRBJ2-4|-|TRBD2
CASRRLAGERDIQYF
TGTGCCAGCAGGCGACTAGCGGGAGAACGGGACATTCAGTACTTC
>TRBV29-1|TRBJ2-1|-|-
CSATAAAEPGNEQFF
TGCAGCGCAACCGCGGCAGCGGAGCCTGGGAATGAGCAGTTCTTC
>TRBV7-2|TRBJ2-3|-|-
CASSLARGSTDTQYF
TGTGCCAGCAGCTTAGCGCGGGGTAGCACAGATACGCAGTATTTT
>TRBV7-3|TRBJ2-3|-|TRBD2
CASSLGLAGVADTQYF
TGTGCCAGCAGCTTAGGACTAGCGGGAGTCGCAGATACGCAGTATTTT